The 5 T cell receptor beta chains listed next were all sequenced from one sample in a study of T cell repertoires in cytomegalovirus infection. One entry per CDR3 protein, called by TCRdb with MiXCR from the reads. This table has roughly 320,000 distinct CDR3 sequences, approximately 9.5% appearing once. The sequenced sample consisted of PBMCs. These receptors came from a human donor in good health (CMV status not recorded). Some clones in this sample may be carry-over from other donors' samples.

This chain connects TRBV2 to TRBJ1-2, with 7 bases fitting TRBD1. The V segment lost 7 bases and the J segment 4 bases; nucleotides outside the gene matches: 9. The CDR3 covers 14 residues. Germline CDR1 is SNHLY and CDR2 is FYNNEI. This chain's CDR3 is CASIGDRALYGYTF. The CDR3 DNA is TGTGCCAGCATAGGGGACAGAGCGCTCTATGGCTACACCTTC.

V usage is TRBV20-1 and J usage is TRBJ2-3; unclear D gene. V dropped 7 bases and J dropped 1 base, with 12 bases sitting between them. This CDR3 is built from 13 residues. The germline V gene encodes CDR1 DFQATT and CDR2 SNEGSKA (reference sequence). The CDR3 loop is CSVLGLGTDTQYF. CDR3 in DNA: TGCAGTGTCCTTGGGCTCGGCACAGATACGCAGTATTTT.

V is TRBV19 and J is TRBJ2-6, with D perhaps matching TRBD1 (5 bases). Per germline, CDR1 LNHDA and CDR2 SQIVND (reference sequence). V gave up 6 bases and J gave up 4 bases, with 13 bases separating them. This CDR3 is built from 15 residues. In DNA, the CDR3 is TGTGCCAGTAGCATCAGGGTCGCCGGGGCCAACGTCCTGACTTTC. As protein: CASSIRVAGANVLTF.

This clonotype has a count of ten or more. The chain recombines TRBV12-3 or TRBV12-4 with TRBJ1-5; the D is unclear. V lost 3 bases, J lost 7 bases, and 16 bases lay in between. The CDR3 has 15 amino acids. The CDR3 DNA is TGTGCCAGCAGTTTCGAGACCCCCGGGGAGCAGCCCCAGCATTTT. It specifies CASSFETPGEQPQHF.

The V call is TRBV12-3 or TRBV12-4, the J call TRBJ2-7; the match to TRBD2 covers 10 bases. J lost 2 bases, V lost 6 bases, and 7 bases had no gene match. This CDR3 has 15 residues. The CDR3 here is CASSRAGGPTYEQYF. In nucleotides, the CDR3 is TGTGCCAGCAGCCGAGCGGGAGGGCCCACCTACGAGCAGTACTTC.